The sequence of this TCR beta chain was determined in a study of blood T cell repertoires in COVID-19. Generated by immunoSEQ multiplex PCR, the TCRdb table keeps only in-frame clones and is missing some. There are fewer than 400,000 clones in the sample; roughly 89% occur only once, and around 9% lies in the top ten. Sequencing was done on a sample of PBMCs or T cells enriched from blood (not recorded which). This receptor was obtained from a woman aged 18-29 years who had recovered from COVID-19.

As DNA, the CDR3 is TGTGCCAGCGGCGTCGGCGGGAATTTGAACGAGCAGTACTTC. This codes for CASGVGGNLNEQYF. V is TRBV4-2 and J is TRBJ2-7; a weak D match, TRBD2 (6 bases). In germline, CDR1 is LGHNA, CDR2 YNFKEQ. The ends were cut back, 8 bases at V and 5 bases at J, with 19 bases in the middle. The CDR3 has 14 residues.